Below, 27 T cell receptor beta chains from the same sample are listed, as sequenced in a study of T-cell reconstitution after alpha-beta-depleted transplantation in children. Preparation of the TCRbeta library involved a method that used unique molecular identifiers. One entry per CDR3 protein, called by TCRdb with MiXCR from the PCR reads. The sample records over 150,000 distinct CDR3 sequences, approximately 6.8% being singletons. Specimen: PBMCs, collected before TCRalphabeta/CD19-depleted stem cell transplant. The receptors were sampled from a girl under three years old with combined immunodeficiency, due to receive a stem cell transplant.

This clonotype appeared many times. V gene TRBV6-5 combines with J gene TRBJ2-7, with 8 bases identical to TRBD2. The CDR3 extends over 13 amino acids. J lost 2 bases, V lost 9 bases, and 6 bases had no gene match. Looked up from germline, CDR1 is MNHEY and CDR2 is SVGAGI. CDR3 sequence reads: CASFSGKAYEQYF. DNA of the CDR3: TGTGCCAGTTTTAGCGGGAAAGCCTACGAGCAGTACTTC.

In its sample, this clonotype was seen many times. The rearrangement uses TRBV5-1 and TRBJ2-2; D unresolved. Germline V gene sequence: CDR1 SGHRS, CDR2 YFSETQ. Trimming removed 0 bases from V and 0 bases from J, with 6 bases in between. The CDR3 totals 15 residues. The CDR3 DNA is TGCGCCAGCAGCTTGGTCGGAACGAACACCGGGGAGCTGTTTTTT. It yields the protein CASSLVGTNTGELFF. The full variable domain, in which reference TRBV5-1 and TRBJ2-2 provide the parts outside the CDR3, is KAGVTQTPRYLIKTRGQQVTLSCSPISGHRSVSWYQQTPGQGLQFLFEYFSETQRNKGNFPGRFSGRQFSNSRSEMNVSTLELGDSALYLCASSLVGTNTGELFFGEGSRLTVL.

This clonotype has a count of ten or more. The chain has TRBV28 and TRBJ2-4; TRBD1 matches 10 bases. V lost 2 bases and J lost 3; bases outside the gene matches: 4. The germline CDR1 and CDR2 sequences are MDHEN and SYDVKM. The CDR3 loop spans 16 amino acids. DNA for the CDR3: TGTGCCAGCAGTTTAGTGACAGGGGGCCTCAAAAACATTCAGTACTTC. This gives the protein CASSLVTGGLKNIQYF.

This clonotype has a count of ten or more. This rearrangement joins TRBV20-1 to TRBJ2-7, with 9 bases aligning to TRBD1. The CDR3 is made up of 12 amino acids. The germline V gene encodes CDR1 DFQATT and CDR2 SNEGSKA (reference sequence). Unmatched junction bases numbered 3, after V lost 6 bases and J lost 3 bases. The CDR3 here is CSAGTGIYEQYF. The CDR3, as DNA: TGCAGTGCCGGGACAGGGATCTACGAGCAGTACTTC.

This clonotype was detected a few times. The chain is built from TRBV6-2 or TRBV6-3 and TRBJ2-2; TRBD2 matches at 10 bases. The V gene end was trimmed by 7 bases and the J gene end by 7 bases; junction bases not matched to a gene: 12. CDR1 MNHEY and CDR2 SVGEGT come from the germline V gene. This CDR3 is built from 16 residues. CDR3 sequence (DNA): TGTGCCAGCACCGTAACTCTAGCGGGGGTTGACGGGGAGCTGTTTTTT. Protein product: CASTVTLAGVDGELFF.

This clonotype has ten or more counts. The chain couples TRBV4-3 to TRBJ1-4; D gene ambiguous. Trimming left V 4 bases short and J 8 bases short, with 17 bases between. The germline gives CDR1 LGHNA, CDR2 YSLEER. The CDR3 has 15 residues. The CDR3 sequence is CASSPGPGSGEKLFF. In DNA, the CDR3 is TGCGCCAGCAGCCCTGGACCGGGCTCGGGAGAAAAACTGTTTTTT.

In this sample, this clonotype turned up many times. V is TRBV29-1 and J is TRBJ2-5, with 9 positions matching TRBD2. V gave up 3 bases and J gave up 1 base; unmatched junction bases: 9. The germline V gene encodes CDR1 SQVTM and CDR2 ANQGSEA. This CDR3 is built from 16 residues. CDR3 sequence: CSVDPEAGGFQETQYF. The DNA of the CDR3 is TGCAGCGTTGACCCTGAAGCGGGGGGATTCCAAGAGACCCAGTACTTC.

The sample holds many counts of this clonotype. The V call is TRBV7-8, the J call TRBJ2-6, with D uncertain. The V and J ends lost 4 bases and 3 bases respectively, with 7 bases between them. Germline lookup yields CDR1 SGHVS and CDR2 FQNEAQ. This CDR3 has 14 residues. The CDR3, as DNA: TGTGCCAGCAGCTCACGGGTTGGGGCCAACGTCCTGACTTTC. Translating gives CASSSRVGANVLTF. The full variable domain, rest sourced from reference TRBV7-8 and TRBJ2-6, is GAGVSQSPRYKVAKRGQDVALRCDPISGHVSLFWYQQALGQGPEFLTYFQNEAQLDKSGLPSDRFFAERPEGSVSTLKIQRTQQEDSAVYLCASSSRVGANVLTFGAGSRLTVL.

The sample holds many counts of this clonotype. V and J are TRBV12-3 or TRBV12-4 and TRBJ2-5; TRBD1 agrees at 12 bases. The CDR3 contains 15 residues. V lost 6 bases to trimming and J lost 4 bases; unmatched junction nucleotides: 6. The CDR3 DNA is TGTGCCAGCAGAGTAGGGACAGGGGGCGCAGAGACCCAGTACTTC. Protein: CASRVGTGGAETQYF.

The V call is TRBV28, the J call TRBJ1-2; TRBD1 is a possible D gene (6 bases). CDR1 and CDR2 (germline): MDHEN, SYDVKM. This CDR3 is 11 amino acids long. The ends were cut back, 11 bases at V and 7 bases at J, with 14 bases in the middle. CDR3 amino acids: CAVQGIAGYTF. The DNA of the CDR3 is TGTGCCGTCCAGGGGATAGCTGGCTACACCTTC.

This clonotype has at least ten counts. The V gene is TRBV7-8, the J gene TRBJ2-7; perhaps D is TRBD1 or TRBD2 (5 bases each). The CDR3 has 15 residues. CDR1 SGHVS and CDR2 FQNEAQ come from the germline V gene. The V gene lost 1 base and the J gene lost 6 bases, with 16 bases spanning the gap. The CDR3 region has the DNA TGTGCCAGCAGCTTAGGTGGGGGATGGGGTAGCGAGCAGTACTTC. It codes for CASSLGGGWGSEQYF.

There are many counts of this clonotype. The J gene is TRBJ1-1, the V gene TRBV12-3 or TRBV12-4, with 7 bases that match TRBD1. Trimming took 9 bases from V and 10 from J; bases not matched to a gene: 8. The CDR3 consists of 11 residues. CDR3 nucleotides: TGTGCCAGTACCAGGGGACAGCCAGCTTTCTTT. Encoded protein: CASTRGQPAFF.

This clonotype was observed a few times. The chain uses TRBV18 and TRBJ2-6; possibly TRBD1 or TRBD2 for D (5 bases each). This CDR3 contains 17 residues. Germline loops: CDR1 KGHSH, CDR2 LQKENI. Deletions cut 3 bases from V and 1 base from J, with 13 bases between. The DNA for the CDR3 is TGTGCCAGCTCACCGTTATTTGAGGGGTCTGGGGCCAACGTCCTGACTTTC. Its translation is CASSPLFEGSGANVLTF.

With regard to this clonotype: A junction boundary mismatches the germline segment, possibly from a read error. The chain is built from TRBV12-3 or TRBV12-4 and TRBJ1-4, with TRBD1 matching 9 bases. This CDR3 contains 19 residues. CDR3 nucleotides: TGTGCCAGCAGTTTTTCAACAGGGGGCAAGGACGGAACTAGTGAAAAACTGTTTTTT. Its protein is CASSFSTGGKDGTSEKLFF.

At least ten counts were recorded for this clonotype. The V and J genes are TRBV9 and TRBJ1-2; tentative D call: TRBD1 (6 bases). CDR1 is SGDLS, CDR2 YYNGEE, per germline. The V end was cut by 5 bases, the J end by 7 bases, with 21 bases between. The CDR3 runs to 15 residues. The DNA of the CDR3 is TGTGCCAGCAGGGGAGGCGGGACACCCGGTGGTGGCTACACCTTC. This translates into CASRGGGTPGGGYTF.

This chain connects TRBV28 to TRBJ2-7; no clear D. The ends were cut back, 3 bases at V and 6 bases at J, with 15 bases in the middle. This CDR3 has 14 amino acids. Germline CDR1 reads MDHEN; CDR2 reads SYDVKM. The CDR3 region is CASSFRSLGGEQYF. The CDR3 nucleotides are TGTGCCAGCAGTTTCAGATCTCTGGGTGGCGAGCAGTACTTC.

This clonotype is a singleton in its sample. This chain links TRBV7-6 with TRBJ1-3; 8 nucleotides match TRBD1. CDR3 size: 18 residues. V shed 0 bases and J 3 bases; nucleotides not matched to a gene: 10. Germline assignment: CDR1 SGHVS and CDR2 FNYEAQ. CDR3 nucleotides: TGTGCCAGCAGCTTAGCGAGAGCGGGACAGGTTTTTGGAAACACCATATATTTT. This translates into CASSLARAGQVFGNTIYF.

This clonotype was seen many times. The genes are TRBV4-2 and TRBJ1-1, with D hard to call. CDR1 and CDR2 from the germline V gene are LGHNA and YNFKEQ. CDR3 length equals 15 residues. Trimming removed 0 bases at V and 0 bases at J, with 8 bases between. CDR3 sequence: CASSQDRTVNTEAFF. CDR3 bases: TGTGCCAGCAGCCAAGATCGGACTGTGAACACTGAAGCTTTCTTT.

This clonotype has at least ten counts. The chain recombines TRBV29-1 with TRBJ2-7, with a weak D call TRBD1 (5 bases). The CDR3 sequence is 12 residues long. V dropped 6 bases and J dropped 7 bases, with 16 bases sitting between them. CDR1 SQVTM and CDR2 ANQGSEA come from the germline V gene. The CDR3 sequence: CSVVKLKGEQYF. For the CDR3, the DNA is TGCAGCGTGGTGAAGTTAAAGGGGGAGCAGTACTTC.

This clonotype was counted at least ten times. V usage is TRBV19 and J usage is TRBJ2-1; 7 bases are a match to TRBD1. V shed 8 bases and J 0 bases; nucleotides not matched to a gene: 10. The CDR3 has 16 amino acids. Germline V gene data show CDR1 as LNHDA and CDR2 as SQIVND (reference sequence). CDR3 DNA sequence: TGTGCCAGTTCACGACCGGGACAGTTCTCCTACAATGAGCAGTTCTTC. It is translated as CASSRPGQFSYNEQFF.

The chain links TRBV7-2 to TRBJ2-5; D tentatively reads TRBD1 or TRBD2 (6 bases each). The germline CDR1 and CDR2 sequences are SGHTA and FQGNSA. The CDR3 runs 14 residues. The V end lost 3 bases, the J end lost 5 bases, and 13 bases lay between the germline ends. CDR3 in amino acids: CASSFGGRLETQYF. As DNA, the CDR3 is TGTGCCAGCAGCTTCGGGGGCAGGTTGGAGACCCAGTACTTC.

There are many counts of this clonotype. The genes are TRBV15 and TRBJ2-5; unclear D gene. Germline V gene data show CDR1 as LNHNV and CDR2 as YYDKDF (reference sequence). The length of the CDR3 is 14 residues. V lost 9 bases, J lost 5 bases, and 19 bases lay in between. DNA for the CDR3: TGTGCCACTTCCCAACCCCCCAGACGGGAGACCCAGTACTTC. It translates to CATSQPPRRETQYF.

This clonotype came up many times. The gene calls are TRBV29-1 and TRBJ2-2, with D tentatively TRBD2 (6 bases). Germline loops: CDR1 SQVTM, CDR2 ANQGSEA. This CDR3 contains 15 residues. V dropped 2 bases and J dropped 0 bases, with 10 bases sitting between them. CDR3 coding DNA: TGCAGCGTTGAATTGGGGGGTTCGAACACCGGGGAGCTGTTTTTT. Protein sequence: CSVELGGSNTGELFF.

This clonotype was counted at least ten times. The CDR3, as DNA: TGTGCCAGCAGTCCCCCTTGGAATAGTCCCCTAGCCAAAAACATTCAGTACTTC. Its translation: CASSPPWNSPLAKNIQYF. The chain employs TRBV28 and TRBJ2-4; D uncertain. Between the trimmed V and J ends, which lost 5 bases and 0 bases, there was a span of 20 bases. This CDR3 has 18 amino acids. Germline CDR1 reads MDHEN; CDR2 reads SYDVKM.

This clonotype appeared many times. Sequence at one end of the junction differs from germline and may be a read error. The V and J genes are TRBV24-1 and TRBJ2-7; the D gene could be TRBD1 or TRBD2 (5 bases each). The CDR3 loop spans 16 amino acids. Per germline, CDR1 KGHDR and CDR2 SFDVKD. As DNA, the CDR3 is TGTGCCACCAGCGATTCCCGGGACCTAAGTCCAAACGAGCAGTACTTC. This gives the protein CATSDSRDLSPNEQYF.

This clonotype was observed at least ten times. This chain connects TRBV6-5 to TRBJ2-6, with D unclear. CDR1 and CDR2 (germline): MNHEY, SVGAGI. Trimming removed 2 bases from V and 0 bases from J, with 8 bases in between. This CDR3 is built from 16 residues. In DNA form, the CDR3 reads TGTGCCAGCAGTTACCACTCATTCTCTGGGGCCAACGTCCTGACTTTC. Protein: CASSYHSFSGANVLTF.

This clonotype was detected many times. This sequence joins TRBV12-3 or TRBV12-4 and TRBJ1-1; D is unclear. The CDR3 sequence is 12 residues long. The V end lost 4 bases, the J end lost 4 bases, and 7 bases lay between the germline ends. CDR3 coding DNA: TGTGCCAGCAGTTATGGGCCCACTGAAGCTTTCTTT. It translates to CASSYGPTEAFF.